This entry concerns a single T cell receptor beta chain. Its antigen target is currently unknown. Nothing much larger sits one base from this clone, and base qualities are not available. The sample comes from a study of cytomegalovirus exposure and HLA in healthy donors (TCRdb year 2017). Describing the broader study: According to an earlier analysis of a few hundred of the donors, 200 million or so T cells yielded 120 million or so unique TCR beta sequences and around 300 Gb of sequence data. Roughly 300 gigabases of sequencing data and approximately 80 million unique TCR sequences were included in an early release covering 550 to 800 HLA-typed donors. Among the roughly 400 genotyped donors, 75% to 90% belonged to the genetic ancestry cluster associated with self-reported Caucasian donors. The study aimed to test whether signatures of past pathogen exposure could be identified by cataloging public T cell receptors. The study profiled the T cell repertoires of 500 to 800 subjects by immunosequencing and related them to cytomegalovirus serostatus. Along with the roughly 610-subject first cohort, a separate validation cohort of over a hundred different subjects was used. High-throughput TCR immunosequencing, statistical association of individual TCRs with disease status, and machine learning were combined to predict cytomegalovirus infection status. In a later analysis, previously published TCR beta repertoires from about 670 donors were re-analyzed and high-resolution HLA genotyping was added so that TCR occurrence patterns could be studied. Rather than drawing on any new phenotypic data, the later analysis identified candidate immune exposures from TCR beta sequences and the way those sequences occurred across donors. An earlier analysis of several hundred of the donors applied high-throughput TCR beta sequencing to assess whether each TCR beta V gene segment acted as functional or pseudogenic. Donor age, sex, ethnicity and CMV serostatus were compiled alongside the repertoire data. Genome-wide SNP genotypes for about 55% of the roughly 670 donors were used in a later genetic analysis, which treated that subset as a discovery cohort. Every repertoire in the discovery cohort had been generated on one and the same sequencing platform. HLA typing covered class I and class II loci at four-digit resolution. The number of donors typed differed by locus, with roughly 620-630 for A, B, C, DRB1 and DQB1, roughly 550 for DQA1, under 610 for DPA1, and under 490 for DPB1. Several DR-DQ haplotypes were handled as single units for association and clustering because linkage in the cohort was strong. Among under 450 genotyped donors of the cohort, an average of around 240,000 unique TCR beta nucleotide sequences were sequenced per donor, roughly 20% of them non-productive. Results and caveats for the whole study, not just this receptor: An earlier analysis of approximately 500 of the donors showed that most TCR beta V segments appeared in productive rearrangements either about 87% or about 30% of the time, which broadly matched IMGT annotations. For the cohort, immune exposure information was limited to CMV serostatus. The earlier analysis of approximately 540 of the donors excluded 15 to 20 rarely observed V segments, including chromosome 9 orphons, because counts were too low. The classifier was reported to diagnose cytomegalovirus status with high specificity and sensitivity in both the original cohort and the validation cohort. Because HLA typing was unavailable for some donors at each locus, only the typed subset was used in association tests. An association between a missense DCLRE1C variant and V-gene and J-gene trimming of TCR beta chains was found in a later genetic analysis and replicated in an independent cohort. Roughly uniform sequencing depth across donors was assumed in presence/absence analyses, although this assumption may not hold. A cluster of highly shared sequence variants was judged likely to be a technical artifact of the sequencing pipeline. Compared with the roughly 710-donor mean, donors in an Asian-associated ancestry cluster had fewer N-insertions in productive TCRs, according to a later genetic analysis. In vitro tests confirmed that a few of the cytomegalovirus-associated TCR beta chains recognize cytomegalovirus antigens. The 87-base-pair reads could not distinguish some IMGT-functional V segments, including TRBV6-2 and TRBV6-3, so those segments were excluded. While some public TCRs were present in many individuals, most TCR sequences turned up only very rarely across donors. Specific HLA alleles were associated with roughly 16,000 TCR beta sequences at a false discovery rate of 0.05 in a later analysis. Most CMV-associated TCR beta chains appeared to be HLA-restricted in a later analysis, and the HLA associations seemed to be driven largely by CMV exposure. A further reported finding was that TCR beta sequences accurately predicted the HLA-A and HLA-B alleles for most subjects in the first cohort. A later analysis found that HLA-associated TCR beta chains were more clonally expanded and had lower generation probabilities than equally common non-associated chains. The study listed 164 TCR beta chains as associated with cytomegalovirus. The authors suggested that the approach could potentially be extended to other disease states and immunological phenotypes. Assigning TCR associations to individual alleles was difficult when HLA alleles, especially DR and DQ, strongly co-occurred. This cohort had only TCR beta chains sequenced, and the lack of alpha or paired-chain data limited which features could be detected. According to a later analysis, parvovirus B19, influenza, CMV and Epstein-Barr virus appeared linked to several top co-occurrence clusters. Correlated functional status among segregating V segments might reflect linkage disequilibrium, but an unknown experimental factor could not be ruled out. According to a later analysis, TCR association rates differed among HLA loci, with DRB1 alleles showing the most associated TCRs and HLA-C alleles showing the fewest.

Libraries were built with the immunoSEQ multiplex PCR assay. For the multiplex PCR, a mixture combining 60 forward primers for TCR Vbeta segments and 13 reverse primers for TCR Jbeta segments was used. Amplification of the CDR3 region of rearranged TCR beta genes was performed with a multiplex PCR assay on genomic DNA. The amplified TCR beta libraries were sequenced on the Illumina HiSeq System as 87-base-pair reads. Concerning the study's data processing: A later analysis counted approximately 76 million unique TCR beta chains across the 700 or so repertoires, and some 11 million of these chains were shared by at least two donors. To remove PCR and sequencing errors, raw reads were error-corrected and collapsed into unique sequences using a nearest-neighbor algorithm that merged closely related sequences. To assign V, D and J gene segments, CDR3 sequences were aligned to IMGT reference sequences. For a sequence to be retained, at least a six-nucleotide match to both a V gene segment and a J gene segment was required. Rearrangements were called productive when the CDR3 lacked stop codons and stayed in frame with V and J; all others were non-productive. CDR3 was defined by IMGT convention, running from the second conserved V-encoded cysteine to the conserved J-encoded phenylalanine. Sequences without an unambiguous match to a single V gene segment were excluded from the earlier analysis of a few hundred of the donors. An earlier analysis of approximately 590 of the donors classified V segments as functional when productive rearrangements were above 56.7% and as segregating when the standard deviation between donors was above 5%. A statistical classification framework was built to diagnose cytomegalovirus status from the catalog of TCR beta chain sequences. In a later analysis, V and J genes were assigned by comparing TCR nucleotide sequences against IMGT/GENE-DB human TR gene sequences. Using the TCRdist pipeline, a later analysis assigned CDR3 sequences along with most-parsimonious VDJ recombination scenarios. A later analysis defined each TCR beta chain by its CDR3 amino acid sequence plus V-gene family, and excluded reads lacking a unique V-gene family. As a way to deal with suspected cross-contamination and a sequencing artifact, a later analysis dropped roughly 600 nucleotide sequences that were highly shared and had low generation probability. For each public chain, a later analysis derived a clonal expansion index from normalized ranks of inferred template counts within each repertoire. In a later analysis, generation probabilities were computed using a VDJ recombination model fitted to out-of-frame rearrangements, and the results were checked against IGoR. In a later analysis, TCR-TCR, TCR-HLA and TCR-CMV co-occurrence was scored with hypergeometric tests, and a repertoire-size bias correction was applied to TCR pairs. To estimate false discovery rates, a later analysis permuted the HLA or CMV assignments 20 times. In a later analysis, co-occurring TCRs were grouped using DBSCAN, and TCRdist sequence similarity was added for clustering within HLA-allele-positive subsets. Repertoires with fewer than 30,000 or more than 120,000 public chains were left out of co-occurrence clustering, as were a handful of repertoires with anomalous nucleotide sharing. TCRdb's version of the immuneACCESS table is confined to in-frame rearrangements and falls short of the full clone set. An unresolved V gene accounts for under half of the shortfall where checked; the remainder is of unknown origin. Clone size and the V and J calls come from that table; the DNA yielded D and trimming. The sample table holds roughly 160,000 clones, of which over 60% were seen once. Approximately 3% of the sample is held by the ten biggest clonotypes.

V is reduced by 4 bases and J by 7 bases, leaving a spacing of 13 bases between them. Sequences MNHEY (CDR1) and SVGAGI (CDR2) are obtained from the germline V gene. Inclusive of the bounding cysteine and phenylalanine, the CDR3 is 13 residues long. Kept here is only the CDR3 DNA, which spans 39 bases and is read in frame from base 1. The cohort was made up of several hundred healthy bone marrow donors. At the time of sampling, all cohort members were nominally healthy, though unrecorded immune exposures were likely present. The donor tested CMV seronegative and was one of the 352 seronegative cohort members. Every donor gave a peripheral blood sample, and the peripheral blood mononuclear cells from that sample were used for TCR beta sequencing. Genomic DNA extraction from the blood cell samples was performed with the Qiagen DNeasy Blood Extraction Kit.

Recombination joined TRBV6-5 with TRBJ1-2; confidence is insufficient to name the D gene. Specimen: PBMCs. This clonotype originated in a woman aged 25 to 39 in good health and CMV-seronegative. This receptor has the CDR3 CASSSGILSGYTF. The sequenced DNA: TGTGCCAGCAGTTCGGGAATCCTTAGTGGCTACACCTTC.